This T cell receptor (beta chain) was sequenced in a study of cytomegalovirus exposure and HLA in healthy donors. Study-level findings and limits: Previous analysis showed most TCR beta V segments were productive about 87% or about 30% of the time. A later analysis, which compared TCR beta chains of equal frequency, found the HLA-associated ones more clonally expanded. Researchers reported from a later analysis that most CMV-associated TCR beta chains appeared HLA-restricted.

Notes on this clone: Its antigen is unknown.

Nominally healthy donors were sampled, though unrecorded immune exposures were likely. Use of 60 Vbeta and 13 Jbeta primers characterized the PCR. The protocol was immunoSEQ multiplex PCR, while the TCRdb copy is restricted to in-frame clones and leaves out a portion. The sample has about 62,000 clones, about 89% seen once; the top ten hold over 1.1%. The specimen sequenced was PBMCs. This receptor was identified in a man between 18 and 35 years old in good health and CMV-seronegative.

This chain's CDR3 is CASSLAGIDNSPLHF. The CDR3 DNA is TGCGCCAGCAGCTTGGCGGGAATCGATAATTCACCCCTCCACTTT. This rearrangement joins TRBV5-1 to TRBJ1-6; D is unclear. The V end was cut by 0 bases, the J end by 5 bases, with 9 bases between. Looked up from germline, CDR1 is SGHRS and CDR2 is YFSETQ. The CDR3 runs 15 residues. Looking up the rest from reference TRBV5-1 and TRBJ1-6 gives the full variable domain: KAGVTQTPRYLIKTRGQQVTLSCSPISGHRSVSWYQQTPGQGLQFLFEYFSETQRNKGNFPGRFSGRQFSNSRSEMNVSTLELGDSALYLCASSLAGIDNSPLHFGNGTRLTVT.